One sample yielded the 10 T cell receptor beta chains listed below, sequenced in a study of blood T cell repertoires in COVID-19. Clones were read by immunoSEQ multiplex PCR, and TCRdb kept only the in-frame ones, dropping some. Of 130,000 or so clones listed, around 90% were seen once; the top ten hold about 1.6%. The sample consisted of peripheral blood. These receptors all come from a woman aged 60-75 years with acute or convalescent COVID-19.

This clone was seen just once. The chain carries TRBV18 and TRBJ2-6; 7 nucleotides match TRBD1. Germline V gene data show CDR1 as KGHSH and CDR2 as LQKENI. With V trimmed by 1 base and J by 4 bases, 4 bases remained unmatched. The CDR3 totals 16 residues. CDR3: CASSPLQGPGANVLTF. Written as DNA, the CDR3 is TGTGCCAGCTCACCACTACAGGGGCCCGGGGCCAACGTCCTGACTTTC.

The chain combines TRBV6-4 with TRBJ2-1; 8 bases align to TRBD2. V gave up 5 bases and J gave up 4 bases; unmatched junction bases: 4. The CDR3 is 14 residues long. CDR1 MRHNA and CDR2 SNTAGT come from the germline V gene. The CDR3: CASSSGGPYNEQFF. The DNA for the CDR3 is TGTGCCAGCAGTTCGGGGGGGCCATACAATGAGCAGTTCTTC.

This chain connects TRBV10-3 to TRBJ1-2; 12 bases match TRBD1. V was clipped by 10 bases and J by 4 bases; unmatched bases: 10. The CDR3 length is 15 residues. Germline V gene sequence: CDR1 ENHRY, CDR2 SYGVKD. The CDR3 loop is CANRGQGAKSYGYTF. The CDR3, as DNA: TGTGCCAACAGGGGACAGGGGGCCAAGAGCTATGGCTACACCTTC.

The chain links TRBV30 to TRBJ2-5; perhaps TRBD1 as D (5 bases). V gave up 0 bases and J gave up 4 bases, with 9 bases separating them. The CDR3 has 13 residues. CDR1 GTSNPN and CDR2 SVGIG come from the germline V gene (reference sequence). In DNA form, the CDR3 reads TGTGCCTGGAGTGTTCAGGGTCGAGAGACCCAGTACTTC. Amino acid sequence: CAWSVQGRETQYF.

This clone was seen a single time. The chain joins TRBV29-1 to TRBJ2-7, with 8 nucleotides matching TRBD1. CDR1 is SQVTM, CDR2 ANQGSEA, per germline. V trimming: 4 bases; J trimming: 1 base; junction bases outside the gene matches: 3. This CDR3 is 13 amino acids long. CDR3 coding DNA: TGCAGCGTTGCAGGGGGCATATCCTACGAGCAGTACTTC. Encoded protein: CSVAGGISYEQYF.

This chain connects TRBV3-1 (or the pseudogene TRBV3-2) to TRBJ1-1, with D possibly matching TRBD1 (6 bases). Deletions cut 0 bases from V and 3 bases from J, with 11 bases between. The germline V gene encodes CDR1 LGHDT and CDR2 YNNKEL (reference sequence). CDR3 length equals 15 residues. CDR3 protein: CASSQEGAGDTEAFF. DNA of the CDR3: TGTGCCAGCAGCCAAGAGGGGGCAGGGGACACTGAAGCTTTCTTT.

The chain links TRBV6-2 or TRBV6-3 to TRBJ2-7, with a tentative D call TRBD1 (6 bases). Germline lookup yields CDR1 MNHEY and CDR2 SVGEGT. Trimming pared 2 bases from V and 4 bases from J, leaving 18 bases between. The CDR3 totals 16 residues. This chain's CDR3 is CASSYPLQGVFYEQYF. In nucleotides, the CDR3 is TGTGCCAGCAGTTACCCGCTACAGGGCGTTTTTTACGAGCAGTACTTC.

This chain links TRBV21-1 with TRBJ1-2; TRBD1 is taken as the D call from the table, unchecked against the DNA. TRBV21-1 is termed a pseudogene. CDR3 length: 18 amino acids. The CDR3 region is CASSLTHPGDSCLYGYTF. CDR3 sequence (DNA): TGTGCCAGCAGCCTTACCCACCCGGGGGACAGCTGCCTATATGGCTACACCTTC.

The V call is TRBV24-1, the J call TRBJ2-2; no firm D call. V dropped 2 bases and J dropped 8 bases, with 17 bases sitting between them. The CDR3 covers 16 residues. The germline V gene has CDR1 KGHDR and CDR2 SFDVKD. The CDR3 DNA reads TGTGCCACCAGTGATTCCAGGTTATTTCCCCCTGGGGAGCTGTTTTTT. The encoded protein is CATSDSRLFPPGELFF.

The gene calls are TRBV28 and TRBJ2-7, with 7 bases aligning to TRBD1. Germline V gives CDR1 MDHEN, CDR2 SYDVKM. The CDR3 consists of 15 residues. Trimming at V came to 3 bases and at J to 0 bases, leaving 5 bases not matched to a gene. The CDR3 DNA follows: TGTGCCAGCAGTTTTCAGACAGGGTACTCCTACGAGCAGTACTTC. Residues: CASSFQTGYSYEQYF.